This is a list of T cell receptor beta chains from one sample in a study of shared clonotypes between healthy human individuals. The table came from immunoSEQ multiplex PCR; TCRdb's copy has only in-frame clones and leaves some out. This sample carries millions of clones, about 94% of them seen once, and the ten largest clones take about 1.1%. Input material: naive CD8+ T cells sorted from blood. Every receptor here comes from a man younger than 35 in good health. Each CDR3 is given with its conserved first and last residue. Each record gives: clone size, V gene, J gene, D gene, CDR3 protein, CDR3 DNA. The D gene is left open where the match is weak. Expanded clones are given a class, and other clones once, few, many or no size at all.

clone_size: NA
v_call: TRBV18
j_call: TRBJ2-3
d_call: TRBD2
cdr3_aa: CASSPQTSGSDTQYF
cdr3_nt: TGTGCCAGCTCACCTCAGACTAGCGGGAGCGATACGCAGTATTTT

clone_size: NA
v_call: TRBV5-4
j_call: TRBJ2-2
d_call: NA
cdr3_aa: CASSRRTENTGELFF
cdr3_nt: TGTGCCAGCAGCCGGAGGACAGAGAACACCGGGGAGCTGTTTTTT

clone_size: NA
v_call: TRBV6-1
j_call: TRBJ2-5
d_call: NA
cdr3_aa: CASSEEQGMWETQYF
cdr3_nt: TGTGCCAGCAGTGAAGAACAGGGAATGTGGGAGACCCAGTACTTC

clone_size: NA
v_call: TRBV7-9
j_call: TRBJ2-5
d_call: NA
cdr3_aa: CASSLVRSQETQYF
cdr3_nt: TGTGCCAGCAGCTTAGTCCGGAGCCAAGAGACCCAGTACTTC

clone_size: once
v_call: TRBV11-1
j_call: TRBJ1-6
d_call: NA
cdr3_aa: CASRRDLLNSPLHF
cdr3_nt: TGTGCCAGCAGAAGGGACCTCCTTAATTCACCCCTCCACTTT

clone_size: NA
v_call: TRBV2
j_call: TRBJ2-2
d_call: NA
cdr3_aa: CASSEFQANTGELFF
cdr3_nt: TGTGCCAGCAGTGAATTCCAGGCGAACACCGGGGAGCTGTTTTTT

clone_size: NA
v_call: TRBV6-1
j_call: TRBJ2-7
d_call: TRBD1
cdr3_aa: CASSERGQGFYEQYF
cdr3_nt: TGTGCCAGCAGTGAAAGGGGACAGGGGTTCTACGAGCAGTACTTC

clone_size: NA
v_call: TRBV9
j_call: TRBJ2-4
d_call: NA
cdr3_aa: CASSVDTGAKNIQYF
cdr3_nt: TGTGCCAGCAGCGTAGATACGGGGGCCAAAAACATTCAGTACTTC

clone_size: NA
v_call: TRBV9
j_call: TRBJ1-2
d_call: NA
cdr3_aa: CASSSTGYGYTF
cdr3_nt: TGTGCCAGCAGCAGTACAGGGTATGGCTACACCTTC

clone_size: NA
v_call: TRBV6-1
j_call: TRBJ1-1
d_call: NA
cdr3_aa: CASSARQLMNTEAFF
cdr3_nt: TGTGCCAGCAGTGCTAGACAGCTGATGAACACTGAAGCTTTCTTT

clone_size: once
v_call: TRBV5-5
j_call: TRBJ2-7
d_call: TRBD1
cdr3_aa: CASSLEDRDSLSSYEQYF
cdr3_nt: TGTGCCAGCAGCTTGGAGGACAGGGACAGCCTTAGCTCCTACGAGCAGTACTTC

clone_size: NA
v_call: TRBV6-5
j_call: TRBJ2-1
d_call: TRBD2
cdr3_aa: CASSSSGDSTTEQFF
cdr3_nt: TGTGCCAGCAGTTCTAGCGGGGACTCCACGACTGAGCAGTTCTTC

clone_size: NA
v_call: TRBV9
j_call: TRBJ2-3
d_call: NA
cdr3_aa: CASSVEGLTDTQYF
cdr3_nt: TGTGCCAGCAGCGTAGAGGGACTTACAGATACGCAGTATTTT

clone_size: NA
v_call: TRBV7-8
j_call: TRBJ2-7
d_call: TRBD2
cdr3_aa: CASSQGPGLAAEQYF
cdr3_nt: TGTGCCAGCAGCCAGGGTCCGGGACTAGCAGCCGAGCAGTACTTC

clone_size: NA
v_call: TRBV10-1
j_call: TRBJ2-7
d_call: NA
cdr3_aa: CASSDGGSSYEQYF
cdr3_nt: TGCGCCAGCAGTGACGGGGGTTCCTCCTACGAGCAGTACTTC

clone_size: NA
v_call: TRBV7-2
j_call: TRBJ2-1
d_call: NA
cdr3_aa: CASSIGFPPLEQFF
cdr3_nt: TGTGCCAGCAGCATAGGTTTCCCCCCCCTTGAGCAGTTCTTC

clone_size: NA
v_call: TRBV7-9
j_call: TRBJ2-7
d_call: NA
cdr3_aa: CASSPEGGSESYEQYF
cdr3_nt: TGTGCCAGCAGCCCGGAGGGGGGCTCCGAGTCCTACGAGCAGTACTTC

clone_size: NA
v_call: TRBV4-2
j_call: TRBJ2-7
d_call: NA
cdr3_aa: CASSPGTLYEQYF
cdr3_nt: TGTGCCAGCAGCCCCGGGACTCTCTACGAGCAGTACTTC

clone_size: few
v_call: TRBV6-5
j_call: TRBJ2-3
d_call: NA
cdr3_aa: CASSWADYTWVDTQYF
cdr3_nt: TGTGCCAGCAGTTGGGCAGACTACACTTGGGTAGATACGCAGTATTTT

clone_size: NA
v_call: TRBV28
j_call: TRBJ2-7
d_call: TRBD1
cdr3_aa: CASSLVLQGGEQYF
cdr3_nt: TGTGCCAGCAGTTTAGTTCTACAGGGGGGAGAGCAGTACTTC

clone_size: NA
v_call: TRBV29-1
j_call: TRBJ2-5
d_call: TRBD2
cdr3_aa: CSVGGLAGGRGTQYF
cdr3_nt: TGCAGCGTAGGCGGACTAGCGGGGGGCCGAGGGACCCAGTACTTC

clone_size: few
v_call: TRBV5-4
j_call: TRBJ2-4
d_call: NA
cdr3_aa: CASSLGGNIQYF
cdr3_nt: TGTGCCAGCAGCTTGGGCGGAAACATTCAGTACTTC

clone_size: NA
v_call: TRBV4-1
j_call: TRBJ2-7
d_call: NA
cdr3_aa: CASSPSPSGNEQYF
cdr3_nt: TGCGCCAGCAGTCCCTCACCTTCGGGAAACGAGCAGTACTTC

clone_size: NA
v_call: TRBV9
j_call: TRBJ2-3
d_call: NA
cdr3_aa: CASSPGRGSTDTQYF
cdr3_nt: TGTGCCAGCAGCCCGGGGAGAGGAAGCACAGATACGCAGTATTTT

clone_size: NA
v_call: TRBV13
j_call: TRBJ2-7
d_call: NA
cdr3_aa: CASSFLGAAYEQYF
cdr3_nt: TGTGCCAGCAGCTTTTTAGGGGCAGCCTACGAGCAGTACTTC

clone_size: NA
v_call: TRBV29-1
j_call: TRBJ1-2
d_call: NA
cdr3_aa: CSVDRESANYGYTF
cdr3_nt: TGCAGCGTTGACAGGGAAAGTGCTAACTATGGCTACACCTTC

clone_size: once
v_call: TRBV6-5
j_call: TRBJ1-1
d_call: NA
cdr3_aa: CATRTGDTEAFF
cdr3_nt: TGTGCCACCCGAACGGGGGACACTGAAGCTTTCTTT

clone_size: NA
v_call: TRBV14
j_call: TRBJ1-2
d_call: NA
cdr3_aa: CASSQDSGGNYGYTF
cdr3_nt: TGTGCCAGCAGCCAAGATTCGGGCGGTAACTATGGCTACACCTTC

clone_size: NA
v_call: TRBV27
j_call: TRBJ2-7
d_call: TRBD1
cdr3_aa: CASSPGQVGSYEQYF
cdr3_nt: TGTGCCAGCAGTCCAGGACAGGTGGGATCCTACGAGCAGTACTTC

clone_size: NA
v_call: TRBV30
j_call: TRBJ1-1
d_call: NA
cdr3_aa: CAWSVPGVSEAFF
cdr3_nt: TGTGCCTGGAGTGTACCTGGGGTCAGCGAAGCTTTCTTT

clone_size: NA
v_call: TRBV20-1
j_call: TRBJ2-3
d_call: NA
cdr3_aa: CSARGRGAQYF
cdr3_nt: TGCAGTGCTAGAGGCAGGGGAGCGCAGTATTTT

clone_size: NA
v_call: TRBV5-1
j_call: TRBJ2-2
d_call: TRBD2
cdr3_aa: CASSSKGGSGRPRGTGELFF
cdr3_nt: TGCGCCAGCAGCTCCAAAGGTGGTAGCGGGAGGCCCCGAGGCACCGGGGAGCTGTTTTTT

clone_size: NA
v_call: TRBV4-3
j_call: TRBJ2-2
d_call: NA
cdr3_aa: CASSQDEGIPNTGELFF
cdr3_nt: TGCGCCAGCAGCCAAGATGAAGGCATCCCGAACACCGGGGAGCTGTTTTTT

clone_size: NA
v_call: TRBV6-5
j_call: TRBJ1-3
d_call: NA
cdr3_aa: CASSYSGAGNTIYF
cdr3_nt: TGTGCCAGCAGTTATTCGGGGGCTGGAAACACCATATATTTT

clone_size: NA
v_call: TRBV27
j_call: TRBJ2-5
d_call: NA
cdr3_aa: CASSLQGMRETQYF
cdr3_nt: TGTGCCAGCAGTTTGCAAGGGATGCGAGAGACCCAGTACTTC

clone_size: NA
v_call: TRBV7-9
j_call: TRBJ2-5
d_call: NA
cdr3_aa: CASSSGVETQYF
cdr3_nt: TGTGCCAGCAGCTCCGGTGTCGAGACCCAGTACTTC

clone_size: NA
v_call: TRBV27
j_call: TRBJ2-7
d_call: NA
cdr3_aa: CASSLRGGSYEQYF
cdr3_nt: TGTGCCAGCAGCCTCAGGGGGGGCTCCTACGAGCAGTACTTC

clone_size: NA
v_call: TRBV28
j_call: TRBJ2-7
d_call: NA
cdr3_aa: CASTPLQGVTYEQYF
cdr3_nt: TGTGCCAGCACCCCCCTACAGGGTGTGACCTACGAGCAGTACTTC

clone_size: NA
v_call: TRBV11-3
j_call: TRBJ2-4
d_call: TRBD2
cdr3_aa: CASSSGAGSDIQYF
cdr3_nt: TGTGCCAGCAGTAGCGGGGCGGGGTCGGACATTCAGTACTTC

clone_size: NA
v_call: TRBV7-2
j_call: TRBJ2-7
d_call: TRBD1
cdr3_aa: CASSLSFRDRGPSYEQYF
cdr3_nt: TGTGCCAGCAGCTTAAGTTTTCGGGACAGGGGGCCTTCCTACGAGCAGTACTTC

clone_size: NA
v_call: TRBV6-5
j_call: TRBJ2-7
d_call: NA
cdr3_aa: CASSYGGESYEQYF
cdr3_nt: TGTGCCAGCAGTTATGGCGGGGAGTCCTACGAGCAGTACTTC

clone_size: once
v_call: TRBV11-2
j_call: TRBJ2-7
d_call: TRBD2
cdr3_aa: CASSLPGGYEQYF
cdr3_nt: TGTGCCAGCAGCCTCCCGGGGGGCTACGAGCAGTACTTC

clone_size: NA
v_call: TRBV13
j_call: TRBJ2-7
d_call: NA
cdr3_aa: CASSPPGGGWDEQYF
cdr3_nt: TGTGCCAGCAGTCCCCCGGGGGGCGGGTGGGACGAGCAGTACTTC

clone_size: once
v_call: TRBV5-4
j_call: TRBJ1-4
d_call: NA
cdr3_aa: CASSAWDTEKLFF
cdr3_nt: TGTGCCAGCAGCGCCTGGGACACGGAAAAACTGTTTTTT

clone_size: NA
v_call: TRBV13
j_call: TRBJ2-3
d_call: TRBD2
cdr3_aa: CASSPRTSGGETDTQYF
cdr3_nt: TGTGCCAGCAGCCCAAGGACTAGCGGGGGGGAAACAGATACGCAGTATTTT

clone_size: NA
v_call: TRBV7-6
j_call: TRBJ2-7
d_call: NA
cdr3_aa: CASSLAAAYEQYF
cdr3_nt: TGTGCCAGCAGCTTAGCGGCAGCCTACGAGCAGTACTTC

clone_size: NA
v_call: TRBV4-3
j_call: TRBJ2-3
d_call: NA
cdr3_aa: CASSHAYGLLVGTDTQYF
cdr3_nt: TGCGCCAGCAGCCATGCCTACGGACTTCTCGTAGGCACAGATACGCAGTATTTT

clone_size: NA
v_call: TRBV7-2
j_call: TRBJ1-2
d_call: NA
cdr3_aa: CASSLGQGDGYTF
cdr3_nt: TGTGCCAGCAGCTTAGGTCAGGGTGATGGCTACACCTTC

clone_size: NA
v_call: TRBV19
j_call: TRBJ2-1
d_call: NA
cdr3_aa: CASSPAEWYEQFF
cdr3_nt: TGTGCCAGTAGTCCGGCCGAATGGTATGAGCAGTTCTTC

clone_size: NA
v_call: TRBV6-5
j_call: TRBJ2-3
d_call: NA
cdr3_aa: CASSYGGTTGDTQYF
cdr3_nt: TGTGCCAGCAGTTATGGCGGGACCACGGGAGATACGCAGTATTTT

clone_size: once
v_call: TRBV2
j_call: TRBJ2-6
d_call: NA
cdr3_aa: CASSEVGDLSFSGANVLTF
cdr3_nt: TGTGCCAGCAGTGAAGTAGGAGACCTAAGCTTCTCTGGGGCCAACGTCCTGACTTTC

clone_size: NA
v_call: TRBV6-5
j_call: TRBJ2-5
d_call: NA
cdr3_aa: CASSLTEEYQETQYF
cdr3_nt: TGTGCCAGCAGTCTCACCGAGGAGTACCAAGAGACCCAGTACTTC

clone_size: NA
v_call: TRBV4-3
j_call: TRBJ1-5
d_call: NA
cdr3_aa: CASSQDPQGGDSNQPQHF
cdr3_nt: TGCGCCAGCAGCCAAGATCCACAGGGCGGGGATAGCAATCAGCCCCAGCATTTT